A single sample gave rise to the 15 T cell receptor beta chains below, sequenced in a study of a mutant IDH1 vaccine in newly diagnosed glioma. Time point denoted: baseline, week 1 (first vaccination visit). The sample's treatment: pre-vaccination baseline after standard-of-care therapy. The method was immunoSEQ multiplex PCR; TCRdb's version includes in-frame clones alone and lacks a portion of them. The repertoire holds approximately 35,000 clones, with less than 90% as singletons. Sequences were derived from PBMCs, sampled from a glioma patient treated with radiotherapy, temozolomide or both. These receptors were obtained from a woman aged 40 to 50 with glioma.

The J gene is TRBJ2-6, the V gene TRBV7-2; 9 bases line up with TRBD1. The CDR3 runs to 16 residues. Germline trimming cut 5 bases from V and 1 base from J; bases unmatched to any gene: 3. Germline V CDR1 and CDR2: SGHTA, FQGNSA. Written as DNA, the CDR3 is TGTGCCAGCAGCAAAGGGACAGGGTCTGGGGCCAACGTCCTGACTTTC. It translates to CASSKGTGSGANVLTF.

This clone was seen a single time. The chain recombines TRBV4-3 with TRBJ1-4; D remains unclear. Trimming took off 4 bases at V and 6 bases at J, with 12 bases between the two ends. The CDR3 length is 14 residues. Germline CDR1 LGHNA, CDR2 YSLEER. CDR3 nucleotide sequence: TGCGCCAGCAGCCCCGTCCGACGTGATGAAAAACTGTTTTTT. Protein sequence: CASSPVRRDEKLFF.

The J gene is TRBJ1-1, the V gene TRBV30; a weak D match, TRBD1 (6 bases). The germline V gene has CDR1 GTSNPN and CDR2 SVGIG (reference sequence). CDR3 length: 11 residues. V was clipped by 4 bases and J by 7 bases, with 10 bases between them. The CDR3 coding sequence is TGTGCCTGGACGGGACATAATGAAGCTTTCTTT. It yields the protein CAWTGHNEAFF.

This clone was counted between two and nine times. The V call is TRBV10-1, the J call TRBJ2-7, with 12 bases matching TRBD2. CDR1 is WNHNN, CDR2 SYGVQD, per germline (reference sequence). This CDR3 is built from 18 residues. Germline trimming cut 7 bases from V and 4 bases from J; bases unmatched to any gene: 17. CDR3 nucleotides: TGCGCCAGCATCGATCGGACTAGCGGGACCTCGGGGGGATACGAGCAGTACTTC. Amino acids: CASIDRTSGTSGGYEQYF.

The chain is built from TRBV28 and TRBJ2-1, with TRBD1 matching over 8 bases. The CDR3 consists of 15 residues. Germline assignment: CDR1 MDHEN and CDR2 SYDVKM. Unmatched junction bases numbered 6, after V lost 4 bases and J lost 4 bases. The CDR3 coding sequence is TGTGCCAGCAGTTCTAACAGGGGGACTTACAATGAGCAGTTCTTC. It specifies CASSSNRGTYNEQFF.

The V call is TRBV30, the J call TRBJ2-1; D might be TRBD2 (7 bases). Trimming pared 3 bases from V and 9 bases from J, leaving 21 bases between. This CDR3 region has 15 residues. CDR1 GTSNPN and CDR2 SVGIG come from the germline V gene (reference sequence). CDR3 sequence reads: CAWRKGGGAFREQFF. The CDR3 DNA reads as TGTGCCTGGAGAAAAGGGGGGGGCGCCTTTCGTGAGCAGTTCTTC.

This chain joins TRBV30 and TRBJ1-2; a possible D gene is TRBD1 (6 bases). The CDR3 is 11 residues long. CDR1 is GTSNPN, CDR2 SVGIG, per germline (reference sequence). V dropped 0 bases and J dropped 8 bases, with 7 bases sitting between them. In DNA form, the CDR3 reads TGTGCCTGGAGTGTAGGACAGGGCTACACCTTC. Its translation is CAWSVGQGYTF.

This clone was seen a single time. V usage is TRBV29-1 and J usage is TRBJ2-7; no firm D call. In germline, CDR1 is SQVTM, CDR2 ANQGSEA. Between the trimmed V and J ends, which lost 5 bases and 3 bases, there was a span of 20 bases. The CDR3 covers 15 residues. This CDR3 reads CSVKKIGQANYEQYF. CDR3 bases: TGCAGCGTTAAAAAGATAGGGCAGGCAAACTACGAGCAGTACTTC.

This sequence joins TRBV5-1 and TRBJ1-2; D gene uncertain. The germline V gene encodes CDR1 SGHRS and CDR2 YFSETQ. This CDR3 is built from 16 residues. Trimming left V 0 bases short and J 0 bases short, with 12 bases between. The CDR3 sequence is CASSLVGPRSNYGYTF. In nucleotides, the CDR3 is TGCGCCAGCAGCTTGGTCGGACCCCGATCTAACTATGGCTACACCTTC.

CDR3 coding DNA: TGTGCCAGCAGTCAGACAGGATACAATGAGCAGTTCTTC. This encodes CASSQTGYNEQFF. J is TRBJ2-1 and V is TRBV6-1; weak D call: TRBD1 (6 bases). Germline lookup yields CDR1 MNHNS and CDR2 SASEGT. This CDR3 is built from 13 residues. V shed 5 bases and J shed 4 bases, with 9 bases lying between them.

The chain combines TRBV18 with TRBJ2-4; D may be TRBD1 or TRBD2 (5 bases each). V shed 6 bases and J shed 8 bases, with 17 bases lying between them. CDR1 is KGHSH and CDR2 is LQKENI in the germline V gene. The CDR3 consists of 14 residues. The CDR3 bases are TGTGCCAGCTCGCCGGGACCCCAAGGGGACATTCAGTACTTC. Protein: CASSPGPQGDIQYF.

The sample holds a few counts of this clone. This rearrangement joins TRBV10-3 to TRBJ2-1, with TRBD2 identical over 14 bases. Germline loops: CDR1 ENHRY, CDR2 SYGVKD. The CDR3 runs 16 residues. Trimming at V came to 7 bases and at J to 1 base, leaving 3 bases not matched to a gene. In nucleotides, the CDR3 is TGTGCCATCAAAGGGACTAGCGGGAGTTCCTACAATGAGCAGTTCTTC. As protein: CAIKGTSGSSYNEQFF.

This clone was counted only a few times. The rearrangement joins TRBV4-3 to TRBJ1-6, with D possibly being TRBD1 (5 bases). V was clipped by 3 bases and J by 5 bases, with 14 bases between them. CDR1 is LGHNA, CDR2 YSLEER, per germline. The CDR3 is made up of 16 amino acids. The CDR3 loop reads CASSQALGGNNSPLHF. The DNA for the CDR3 is TGCGCCAGCAGCCAGGCTTTGGGGGGAAATAATTCACCCCTCCACTTT.

This chain links TRBV6-6 with TRBJ2-7, with TRBD1 identical over 7 bases. The junction had 5 bases not matched to a gene; V was cut back by 7 bases and J by 2 bases. Germline V lookup: CDR1 MNHNY, CDR2 SVGAGI (reference sequence). The CDR3 is 13 amino acids. The CDR3 here is CASTLTGTYEQYF. The CDR3 DNA follows: TGTGCCAGCACCCTGACAGGGACCTACGAGCAGTACTTC.

J is TRBJ2-1 and V is TRBV13; D gene ambiguous. V was pared by 5 bases and J by 0 bases, with 11 bases between. The CDR3 runs 15 residues. The germline V gene encodes CDR1 PRHDT and CDR2 FYEKMQ (reference sequence). CDR3 protein: CASSLGRRSYNEQFF. In DNA, the CDR3 is TGTGCCAGCAGCCTGGGCCGTCGCTCCTACAATGAGCAGTTCTTC.